Presented here are 2 T cell receptor beta chains from one specimen sequenced in a study of T cells in Graves' hyperthyroidism and ophthalmopathy. Amplification of TCR beta CDR3 regions used RNA as the template. The HTBI primer set served for first-round RT-PCR of the TCR CDR3. MiXCR was run by TCRdb on the multiplex PCR reads, yielding one entry per CDR3 protein. Of roughly 500,000 distinct CDR3 sequences listed, 40% to 50% were seen once; the top ten hold 35% to 50%. The sample taken for sequencing was peripheral blood or thyroid tissue (not recorded which). The receptors were sampled from an adult woman with Graves' disease, either hyperthyroidism or ophthalmopathy (not recorded which).

This clonotype has only a few counts. The CDR3 here is CASSPDRDSYEQYF. In nucleotides, the CDR3 is TGTGCCAGCAGCCCGGACAGGGACTCCTACGAGCAGTACTTC. V gene TRBV3-1 combines with J gene TRBJ2-7; 8 bases fit TRBD1. The germline V gene encodes CDR1 LGHDT and CDR2 YNNKEL (reference sequence). This CDR3 is built from 14 residues. J lost 0 bases, V lost 4 bases, and 2 bases had no gene match.

This clonotype showed up just a few times. The CDR3 DNA reads TGTGCCAGCAGCGTTCGACAGTTCAATGAAAAACTGTTTTTT. This codes for CASSVRQFNEKLFF. The chain couples TRBV9 to TRBJ1-4, with a tentative D call TRBD1 (5 bases). Germline assignment: CDR1 SGDLS and CDR2 YYNGEE. V was cut by 2 bases and J by 5 bases, with 10 bases left in between. The CDR3 is 14 amino acids.